This paragraph reports one T cell receptor (beta chain). Its cognate antigen is unknown. A read error may explain this, as a much larger clone is one base away. This entry is derived from a study of regulatory T cells in long-lasting Graves disease. Findings and limits, study-wide: Persistent Graves' patients possessed reduced TCR diversity relative to recently diagnosed ones.

Construction of the TCR beta libraries employed iRepertoire HTBI primers in conjunction with Arm-PCR of CDR3 regions. One entry per CDR3 protein results from TCRdb running MiXCR on the multiplex PCR reads. The data hold about 430,000 distinct CDR3 sequences, with approximately 15% observed a single time. CDR1 is SGHTA and CDR2 is FQGTGA in the germline V gene. The CDR3 runs 13 residues. Time point of the sample: newly diagnosed GD, antithyroid drugs for less than 3 months. Scientists built the TCR library using RNA that was extracted from PBMCs. Patient provenance is recorded as an endocrinology department in Xi'an, China. These data were likewise used in another study, on T cells in Graves' hyperthyroidism and ophthalmopathy. This second report adds: Newly diagnosed hyperthyroidism patients aged 18 to 65 years had disease lasting under 2 months.

The chain uses TRBV7-3 and TRBJ1-6, with D maybe TRBD1 (5 bases). The sequence was obtained from a woman between 40 and 50 years old with Graves disease. The sample consisted of peripheral blood mononuclear cells (PBMCs), taken at new diagnosis, from a patient treated with antithyroid drugs. CDR3 region: CACRGPDNSPPHF. The CDR3 nucleotides read TGTGCCTGCCGGGGACCGGATAATTCACCCCCCCACTTT.